These 9 T cell receptor beta chains originate from one sample sequenced in a study of T cells after yellow fever vaccination (dated by TCRdb to between 2019 and 2020). Library construction relied on 5' RACE. Sequencing relied on an Illumina HiSeq 2500. TCRdb trimmed the raw reads at Q25, called clones with MiXCR and kept productive beta chains. Each entry is one CDR3 protein sequence, shown with its most common DNA and genes. The sample table contains about 400,000 distinct CDR3 sequences; only one count was recorded for more than 5.5% of them. Of the sample, about 15% is held by the ten largest clones. The treatment or condition label on this specimen signifies: live attenuated yellow fever vaccine strain. The starting material was PBMCs, obtained 5 days after the yellow fever booster vaccination. The receptors shown here come from a man in his thirties or forties who received the YFV17D yellow fever vaccine.

This clonotype was seen ten or more times. The CDR3 is CASSLSSGEQYF. DNA of the CDR3: TGTGCCAGCAGTTTGTCTAGCGGCGAGCAGTACTTC. V is TRBV12-3 or TRBV12-4 and J is TRBJ2-7, with TRBD2 matching over 7 bases. This CDR3 spans 12 amino acids. With V trimmed by 3 bases and J by 6 bases, 2 bases remained unmatched.

The chain employs TRBV5-7 and TRBJ2-1; 10 nucleotides match TRBD2. TRBV5-7 is an ORF; its function is uncertain. Germline trimming cut 1 base from V and 8 bases from J; bases unmatched to any gene: 12. This CDR3 has 17 amino acids. The chain's CDR3 is CASSLRRTSGGGYEQFF. The CDR3 DNA sequence: TGTGCCAGCAGCTTGAGGAGGACTAGCGGCGGGGGGTATGAGCAGTTCTTC.

This clonotype was counted at least ten times. The chain carries TRBV5-1 and TRBJ1-5, with 8 bases matching TRBD1. Germline CDR1 reads SGHRS; CDR2 reads YFSETQ. The CDR3 totals 15 residues. J gave up 4 bases and V 4 bases, and 7 bases lay outside the gene matches. This CDR3 reads CASSGGTGINQPQHF. DNA for the CDR3: TGCGCCAGCAGCGGCGGGACAGGCATAAATCAGCCCCAGCATTTT.

This clonotype was seen ten or more times. The gene calls are TRBV7-8 and TRBJ2-3, with D perhaps TRBD2 (7 bases). The CDR3 has 16 residues. Germline CDR1 is SGHVS and CDR2 is FQNEAQ. CDR3 nucleotide sequence: TGTGTTTCGCGGGGGCACAGTATAGCGGAGGCAGATACGCAGTATTTT. It yields the protein CVSRGHSIAEADTQYF.

This clonotype was recorded a few times. The rearrangement uses TRBV5-4 and TRBJ2-7; D is tentatively TRBD1 or TRBD2 (5 bases each). The CDR3 consists of 13 residues. Trimming shortened V by 4 bases and J by 6 bases, and 14 bases separated the two germline ends. Germline assignment: CDR1 SGHNT and CDR2 YYREEE (reference sequence). As DNA, the CDR3 is TGTGCCAGCAGCCGGGACCAGCTAGTCGAGCAGTACTTC. This encodes CASSRDQLVEQYF.

This clonotype was picked up a small number of times. The rearrangement links TRBV5-6 to TRBJ2-5, with unresolved D. Germline lookup yields CDR1 SGHDT and CDR2 YYEEEE. Trimming left V 4 bases short and J 1 base short, with 14 bases between. The CDR3 totals 15 residues. CDR3 nucleotides: TGTGCCAGCAGCCCGAGGATGGTACCCCAAGAGACCCAGTACTTC. Translated: CASSPRMVPQETQYF.

This clonotype has at least ten counts. V is TRBV12-3 or TRBV12-4 and J is TRBJ2-1, with a possible D match to TRBD2 (5 bases). CDR3 length equals 14 residues. V was shortened by 3 bases and J by 5 bases, with 11 bases between the two germline ends. The CDR3 DNA reads as TGTGCCAGCAGTTTGGTGGACTCTGACAATGAGCAGTTCTTC. Amino acid sequence: CASSLVDSDNEQFF.

This chain uses TRBV11-2 with TRBJ2-1, with a weak D call TRBD1 (5 bases). The ends were cut back, 1 base at V and 8 bases at J, with 12 bases in the middle. The germline V gene encodes CDR1 SGHAT and CDR2 FQNNGV. CDR3 size: 14 residues. CDR3 loop: CASSLAGAYHEQFF. The CDR3, as DNA: TGTGCCAGCAGCTTAGCTGGGGCGTACCATGAGCAGTTCTTC.

This clonotype has ten or more counts. V usage is TRBV6-5 and J usage is TRBJ2-4; the D gene could be TRBD1 or TRBD2 (7 bases each). CDR3 length equals 15 residues. The V gene's germline CDR1 is MNHEY and CDR2 SVGAGI. V shed 5 bases and J shed 6 bases, with 17 bases lying between them. The CDR3 DNA reads as TGTGCCAGCAGTATACAGGGAGGGGACAGAAACATTCAGTACTTC. Amino acid sequence: CASSIQGGDRNIQYF.